The 30 T cell receptor beta chains presented below share a single source sample, sequenced in a study of cytomegalovirus exposure and HLA in healthy donors. It was with 60 Vbeta and 13 Jbeta primers that the PCR ran. TCRdb's copy holds only in-frame clones and misses some; the assay was immunoSEQ multiplex PCR. The repertoire includes 90,000 to 150,000 clones, 78% of them detected once, and 3.3% sits in the top ten. Sequencing was performed on PBMCs. These receptors originate from a woman younger than 45 in good health and CMV-seropositive.

The rearrangement uses TRBV9 and TRBJ2-5; D is ambiguous. The V gene lost 0 bases and the J gene lost 0 bases, with 9 bases spanning the gap. CDR3 length equals 15 residues. Germline CDR1 SGDLS, CDR2 YYNGEE. In DNA form, the CDR3 reads TGTGCCAGCAGCGTAGTATGGCCTTACCAAGAGACCCAGTACTTC. Translating gives CASSVVWPYQETQYF.

The chain couples TRBV9 to TRBJ1-1, with D maybe TRBD1 (6 bases). This CDR3 has 15 amino acids. Trimming removed 4 bases from V and 7 bases from J, with 20 bases in between. Germline CDR1 and CDR2: SGDLS and YYNGEE. The CDR3 protein is CASSHSPGTNYEAFF. CDR3 bases: TGTGCCAGCAGCCATTCGCCCGGGACAAACTATGAAGCTTTCTTT.

V usage is TRBV7-2 and J usage is TRBJ1-2; a weak D match, TRBD1 (6 bases). The germline V gene has CDR1 SGHTA and CDR2 FQGNSA. Trimming pared 4 bases from V and 7 bases from J, leaving 13 bases between. The CDR3 is 13 amino acids. Written as DNA, the CDR3 is TGTGCCAGCAGCTCGCAGGGGATCCTTGGCTACACCTTC. Its protein is CASSSQGILGYTF.

The chain combines TRBV9 with TRBJ2-3; D gene uncertain. Germline CDR1 reads SGDLS; CDR2 reads YYNGEE. The CDR3 loop spans 14 amino acids. V lost 4 bases to trimming and J lost 6 bases, with 15 bases between them. This chain's CDR3 is CASSYTASADTQYF. As DNA, the CDR3 is TGTGCCAGCAGCTATACCGCCTCCGCGGATACGCAGTATTTT.

The chain couples TRBV29-1 to TRBJ2-3, with 8 bases lining up with TRBD2. Trimming cost V 5 bases and J 5 bases; bases outside gene matches: 12. The CDR3 is 15 residues long. CDR1 is SQVTM and CDR2 is ANQGSEA in the germline V gene. In DNA form, the CDR3 reads TGCAGCGTTACGCACCAGGGACTAGGAGGAGATACGCAGTATTTT. Its protein product is CSVTHQGLGGDTQYF.

In its sample, this clone was seen once. The CDR3 here is CASSFGGVYEQYF. The CDR3 DNA is TGTGCCAGCAGTTTCGGGGGGGTCTACGAGCAGTACTTC. This chain connects TRBV28 to TRBJ2-7, with 8 bases that match TRBD2. V lost 3 bases, J lost 3 bases, and 1 base stayed unmatched. CDR3 length: 13 residues. The germline gives CDR1 MDHEN, CDR2 SYDVKM.

This rearrangement joins TRBV6-6 to TRBJ1-1; possibly TRBD1 for D (5 bases). The CDR3 spans 16 residues. V was clipped by 0 bases and J by 4 bases, with 15 bases between them. Germline lookup yields CDR1 MNHNY and CDR2 SVGAGI (reference sequence). In DNA, the CDR3 is TGTGCCAGCAGTTACTCCAGGGAAGTAGGCGGCACTGAAGCTTTCTTT. It translates to CASSYSREVGGTEAFF.

The rearrangement links TRBV5-1 to TRBJ2-7; 10 bases map to TRBD1. The CDR3 has 15 residues. Per germline, CDR1 SGHRS and CDR2 YFSETQ. The junction had 7 bases not matched to a gene; V was cut back by 0 bases and J by 7 bases. CDR3: CASSLAPGQGPEQYF. The DNA of the CDR3 is TGCGCCAGCAGCTTGGCCCCGGGACAGGGGCCTGAGCAGTACTTC.

This chain uses TRBV6-5 with TRBJ1-4; no reliable D call. The CDR3 spans 14 residues. Trimming removed 4 bases from V and 10 bases from J, with 16 bases in between. CDR1 MNHEY and CDR2 SVGAGI come from the germline V gene. The CDR3 DNA follows: TGTGCCAGCAGTTCCCTAGGAGCTGCCAGAAAACTGTTTTTT. This encodes CASSSLGAARKLFF.

The rearrangement joins TRBV5-4 to TRBJ2-5, with 11 bases fitting TRBD2. J gave up 2 bases and V 4 bases, and 10 bases lay outside the gene matches. The CDR3 is 17 amino acids. Germline V gene sequence: CDR1 SGHNT, CDR2 YYREEE (reference sequence). CDR3 sequence (DNA): TGTGCCAGCAGCCTTCCTCATAGCGGGGGGGGTCAAGAGACCCAGTACTTC. It translates to CASSLPHSGGGQETQYF.

The chain joins TRBV18 to TRBJ2-2; no clear D. V shed 5 bases and J shed 5 bases, with 12 bases lying between them. The germline gives CDR1 KGHSH, CDR2 LQKENI. The CDR3 is 14 residues long. The CDR3: CASSGTAITGELFF. The CDR3 DNA follows: TGTGCCAGCTCAGGCACAGCAATTACCGGGGAGCTGTTTTTT.

This chain connects TRBV18 to TRBJ2-1, with D perhaps TRBD2 (6 bases). The CDR3 has 15 residues. Per the germline V gene, CDR1 is KGHSH and CDR2 is LQKENI. With 2 bases removed from V and 3 bases from J, the gap between germline ends came to 11 bases. The CDR3 sequence is CASSPGQDYYNEQFF. The CDR3 nucleotides are TGTGCCAGCTCACCAGGTCAGGACTACTACAATGAGCAGTTCTTC.

The chain recombines TRBV9 with TRBJ1-3, with D perhaps matching TRBD1 (6 bases). The V gene lost 5 bases and the J gene lost 1 base, with 13 bases spanning the gap. Germline lookup yields CDR1 SGDLS and CDR2 YYNGEE. The CDR3 consists of 15 residues. The CDR3 region is CASRPTGSSGNTIYF. CDR3 nucleotides: TGTGCCAGCAGGCCTACAGGGTCGTCTGGAAACACCATATATTTT.

The chain employs TRBV5-4 and TRBJ2-2; 8 nucleotides line up with TRBD1. The CDR3 has 15 residues. With 3 bases clipped from V and 3 bases from J, the junction kept 4 bases outside the gene matches. Looked up from germline, CDR1 is SGHNT and CDR2 is YYREEE (reference sequence). CDR3 DNA sequence: TGTGCCAGCAGCTCACAGGGGGACGACACCGGGGAGCTGTTTTTT. Protein product: CASSSQGDDTGELFF.

As to this clone: An end of the junction differs from the germline gene, which may be a read error. Other nucleotide sequences in the sample specify the same CDR3. The chain couples TRBV4-1 to TRBJ1-2; 9 nucleotides match TRBD1. Germline V gene lookup returns CDR1 MGHRA and CDR2 YSYEKL. The CDR3 spans 16 residues. CDR3 coding DNA: TGCGCCAGCAGCCAGGCAACAGGGGGCGCTAACTACGGCTACACCTTC. This gives the protein CASSQATGGANYGYTF.

The chain uses TRBV19 and TRBJ1-3; D might be TRBD1 (6 bases). From germline, CDR1 is LNHDA and CDR2 SQIVND (reference sequence). Between the trimmed V and J ends, which lost 5 bases and 2 bases, there was a span of 10 bases. The CDR3 consists of 14 residues. CDR3: CASSSGATGNTIYF. CDR3 nucleotides: TGTGCCAGTAGTTCAGGGGCGACTGGAAACACCATATATTTT.

The chain carries TRBV11-2 and TRBJ2-7, with D maybe TRBD1 (5 bases). Trimming stripped 5 bases from V and 3 bases from J, with 11 bases between. Germline assignment: CDR1 SGHAT and CDR2 FQNNGV. The CDR3 is 13 amino acids. CDR3 in amino acids: CASSPSDIYEQYF. The CDR3 DNA reads TGTGCCAGCAGCCCCTCGGACATCTACGAGCAGTACTTC.

The chain uses TRBV5-6 and TRBJ2-2; 9 bases align to TRBD2. Germline CDR1 is SGHDT and CDR2 is YYEEEE. There are 15 residues in the CDR3. Unmatched junction bases numbered 8, after V lost 4 bases and J lost 7 bases. The CDR3 nucleotides are TGTGCCAGCAGCCGGGGAGGACTAGCGAACGGGGAGCTGTTTTTT. The encoded protein is CASSRGGLANGELFF.

The chain employs TRBV7-2 and TRBJ2-7, with 8 bases aligning to TRBD2. V trimming: 1 base; J trimming: 3 bases; junction bases outside the gene matches: 8. CDR3 length equals 16 residues. Germline assignment: CDR1 SGHTA and CDR2 FQGNSA. The DNA of the CDR3 is TGTGCCAGCAGCTTAGGCTCCAGCGGGGGCTACTACGAGCAGTACTTC. The encoded protein is CASSLGSSGGYYEQYF.

This clone was detected only a few times. The gene calls are TRBV5-1 and TRBJ1-3; possible D gene TRBD1, 6 bases. Trimming left V 3 bases short and J 0 bases short, with 13 bases between. There are 16 residues in the CDR3. The germline V gene has CDR1 SGHRS and CDR2 YFSETQ. CDR3 protein: CASSSQGTSSGNTIYF. DNA for the CDR3: TGCGCCAGCAGCTCCCAGGGGACGAGCTCTGGAAACACCATATATTTT.

This clone was counted only a few times. The chain joins TRBV29-1 to TRBJ1-2; no clear D gene. Between the trimmed V and J ends, which lost 1 base and 3 bases, there was a span of 9 bases. Germline CDR1 is SQVTM and CDR2 is ANQGSEA. The CDR3 has 13 amino acids. CDR3: CSVEGASHYGYTF. The CDR3 nucleotides read TGCAGCGTTGAAGGGGCCTCTCACTATGGCTACACCTTC.

The chain joins TRBV7-9 to TRBJ2-1; D gene uncertain. Germline CDR1 and CDR2: SEHNR and FQNEAQ (reference sequence). V gave up 5 bases and J gave up 8 bases, with 13 bases separating them. The CDR3 has 13 residues. The CDR3, as DNA: TGTGCCAGCAGCCCCGCCCGCGAGCATGAGCAGTTCTTC. This translates into CASSPAREHEQFF.

The rearrangement uses TRBV7-6 and TRBJ1-1; tentatively, D is TRBD1 (5 bases). The germline V gene has CDR1 SGHVS and CDR2 FNYEAQ. Trimming stripped 7 bases from V and 1 base from J, with 10 bases between. This CDR3 has 13 amino acids. The CDR3 nucleotides read TGTGCCAGCACCAATGACAGGAACACTGAAGCTTTCTTT. Translation gives CASTNDRNTEAFF.

The rearrangement uses TRBV6-1 and TRBJ1-1, with D unresolved. Germline lookup yields CDR1 MNHNS and CDR2 SASEGT. V lost 4 bases to trimming and J lost 1 base, with 7 bases between them. The CDR3 runs to 13 residues. The CDR3: CASSVARNTEAFF. In nucleotides, the CDR3 is TGTGCCAGCAGTGTCGCGCGGAACACTGAAGCTTTCTTT.

CDR3 loop: CASQTTTGGAVGYTF. The CDR3 nucleotides are TGTGCCAGCCAAACTACGACAGGGGGCGCCGTTGGCTACACCTTC. The chain carries TRBV6-1 and TRBJ1-2, with 10 positions matching TRBD1. The trim removed 8 bases at V and 7 bases at J, leaving 13 bases unmatched. The CDR3 is 15 residues long. Germline V gene sequence: CDR1 MNHNS, CDR2 SASEGT.

This clone has only a few counts. The J gene is TRBJ1-5, the V gene TRBV27, with 8 bases matching TRBD1. From germline, CDR1 is MNHEY and CDR2 SMNVEV (reference sequence). The CDR3 runs to 18 residues. With V trimmed by 4 bases and J by 4 bases, 15 bases remained unmatched. CDR3 loop: CASSSTSAAGTGNQPQHF. DNA of the CDR3: TGTGCCAGCAGTTCTACCTCGGCGGCAGGGACAGGAAATCAGCCCCAGCATTTT.

This chain links TRBV5-1 with TRBJ1-2; 8 bases agree with TRBD1. This CDR3 contains 15 residues. Trimming took 4 bases from V and 8 from J; bases not matched to a gene: 13. The germline CDR1 and CDR2 sequences are SGHRS and YFSETQ. The CDR3 nucleotides read TGCGCCAGCAGCGATCAGACAGGGGAAGTCGGGGGCTACACCTTC. It yields the protein CASSDQTGEVGGYTF.

The sample holds one count of this clone. This chain's CDR3 is CASSPRLDSPLHF. The DNA of the CDR3 is TGTGCCAGCAGCCCCCGACTGGATTCACCCCTCCACTTT. The genes are TRBV14 and TRBJ1-6; D remains ambiguous. Trimming cost V 4 bases and J 8 bases, with 9 bases left between them. The CDR3 has 13 amino acids. CDR1 and CDR2 (germline): SGHDN, FVKESK.

The gene calls are TRBV7-8 and TRBJ2-1; the match to TRBD2 covers 7 bases. The CDR3 covers 15 residues. V gave up 5 bases and J gave up 8 bases; unmatched junction bases: 12. The germline gives CDR1 SGHVS, CDR2 FQNEAQ. In nucleotides, the CDR3 is TGTGCCAGCAGCCCGGGACTACCCCCAGGGTATGAGCAGTTCTTC. This gives the protein CASSPGLPPGYEQFF.

The rearrangement uses TRBV2 and TRBJ2-7; the match to TRBD2 covers 9 bases. This CDR3 contains 15 residues. V shed 3 bases and J 2 bases; nucleotides not matched to a gene: 5. Germline values: CDR1 SNHLY, CDR2 FYNNEI. The CDR3 loop reads CASSEASGTAYEQYF. CDR3 nucleotides: TGTGCCAGCAGTGAGGCTAGCGGGACTGCCTACGAGCAGTACTTC.